One sample yielded the 6 T cell receptor beta chains listed below, sequenced in a study of OX40 agonist ivuxolimab in advanced cancers. Assay used: immunoSEQ multiplex PCR; TCRdb lists only in-frame clones, some missing. The sample yields some 52,000 clones, approximately 94% seen once. Sequencing was performed on CD4+ or CD8+ T cells sorted from blood, taken in a trial of the OX40 agonist ivuxolimab. All receptors derive from an adult with an advanced solid tumor such as melanoma, head and neck, liver or kidney cancer.

The chain uses TRBV27 and TRBJ1-6; TRBD1 matches 9 bases. The CDR3 is 14 amino acids. In germline, CDR1 is MNHEY, CDR2 SMNVEV (reference sequence). Unmatched junction bases numbered 5, after V lost 6 bases and J lost 8 bases. CDR3: CASRDGTGYSPLHF. The CDR3 region has the DNA TGTGCCAGCAGGGACGGGACAGGGTATTCACCCCTCCACTTT.

The chain links TRBV11-3 to TRBJ2-1, with 9 bases that match TRBD1. Trimming at V came to 5 bases and at J to 3 bases, leaving 8 bases not matched to a gene. CDR3 length equals 16 residues. Germline CDR1 SGHNT, CDR2 YENEEA. The CDR3: CASSPRTGAFYNEQFF. The CDR3 DNA is TGTGCCAGCAGCCCACGGACAGGGGCTTTCTACAATGAGCAGTTCTTC.

The rearrangement joins TRBV5-4 to TRBJ2-5; weak D call: TRBD2 (5 bases). The DNA end lines up better with TRBJ2-7; the J call may be wrong. This CDR3 comprises 13 residues. Germline V gives CDR1 SGHNT, CDR2 YYREEE (reference sequence). CDR3 loop: CASSGEGSYEQYF. The DNA for the CDR3 is TGTGCCAGCAGCGGAGAGGGCTCTTACGAGCAGTACTTC.

This sequence joins TRBV9 and TRBJ2-2; D ambiguous. The V end was cut by 4 bases, the J end by 3 bases, with 10 bases between. The germline CDR1 and CDR2 sequences are SGDLS and YYNGEE. The CDR3 sequence is 14 residues long. This CDR3 is CASSPDGDTGELFF. For the CDR3, the DNA is TGTGCCAGCAGCCCAGACGGAGACACCGGGGAGCTGTTTTTT.

The chain links TRBV10-3 to TRBJ2-7; 7 bases line up with TRBD2. The CDR3 loop spans 12 amino acids. The junction had 3 bases not matched to a gene; V was cut back by 8 bases and J by 2 bases. Germline V CDR1 and CDR2: ENHRY, SYGVKD. The CDR3 DNA is TGTGCCATCGCGCGGGAGCCCTACGAGCAGTACTTC. Its protein is CAIAREPYEQYF.

The count of this clone is one. The chain employs TRBV19 and TRBJ2-5, with D tentatively TRBD1 or TRBD2 (6 bases each). V shed 4 bases and J shed 5 bases, with 11 bases lying between them. In germline, CDR1 is LNHDA, CDR2 SQIVND (reference sequence). CDR3 length: 13 amino acids. DNA for the CDR3: TGTGCCAGTAGTACATGGAGGGGGGAGACCCAGTACTTC. It is translated as CASSTWRGETQYF.